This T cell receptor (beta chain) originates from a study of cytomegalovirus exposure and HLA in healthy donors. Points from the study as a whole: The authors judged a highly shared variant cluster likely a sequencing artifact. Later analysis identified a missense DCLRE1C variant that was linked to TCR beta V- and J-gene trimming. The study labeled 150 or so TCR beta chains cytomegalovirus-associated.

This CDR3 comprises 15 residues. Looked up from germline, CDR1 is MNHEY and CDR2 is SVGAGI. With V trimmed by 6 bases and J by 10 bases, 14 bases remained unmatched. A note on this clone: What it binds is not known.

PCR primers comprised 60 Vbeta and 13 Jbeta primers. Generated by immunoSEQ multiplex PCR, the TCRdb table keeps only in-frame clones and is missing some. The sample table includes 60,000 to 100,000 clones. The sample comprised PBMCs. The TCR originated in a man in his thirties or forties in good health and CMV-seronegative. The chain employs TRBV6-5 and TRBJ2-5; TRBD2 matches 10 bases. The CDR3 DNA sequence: TGTGCCAGCAGAGCCCTTAGCGGGGGGCCCGAGGACCAGTACTTC. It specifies CASRALSGGPEDQYF.